The 28 T cell receptor beta chains reported below all come from one sample, sequenced in a study of beta chain features in type 1 diabetes. The sequenced template was cDNA made from the entire isolated RNA. Sequencing was performed with immunoSEQ multiplex PCR; in TCRdb, only in-frame clones are kept and a portion is missing. The repertoire includes fewer than 650,000 clones, roughly 16% of them detected once, and about 0.086% sits in the top ten. Specimen: naive CD4+ T cells from blood. Receptors originate from a man aged 18 to 29 in good health.

The chain combines TRBV4-3 with TRBJ2-2; D unclear. In germline, CDR1 is LGHNA, CDR2 YSLEER. V gave up 0 bases and J gave up 1 base, with 6 bases separating them. This CDR3 has 15 amino acids. The CDR3 loop reads CASSQEAQNTGELFF. For the CDR3, the DNA is TGCGCCAGCAGCCAAGAAGCCCAGAACACCGGGGAGCTGTTTTTT.

This clone was detected only a few times. The chain carries TRBV28 and TRBJ2-5; no clear D. The CDR3 is 14 residues long. Trimming cost V 1 base and J 2 bases, with 8 bases left between them. Per germline, CDR1 MDHEN and CDR2 SYDVKM. The chain's CDR3 is CASSLYSLQETQYF. CDR3 nucleotides: TGTGCCAGCAGTTTATACTCCTTGCAAGAGACCCAGTACTTC.

J is TRBJ1-3 and V is TRBV4-3; the D is unclear. Germline CDR1 and CDR2: LGHNA and YSLEER. The CDR3 is 16 residues long. Between the trimmed V and J ends, which lost 0 bases and 7 bases, there was a span of 16 bases. CDR3 protein: CASSQDITHPVNTIYF. CDR3 bases: TGCGCCAGCAGCCAAGATATTACTCACCCCGTGAACACCATATATTTT.

CDR3 loop: CASSLEGQGRILAFF. CDR3 in DNA: TGTGCCAGCAGCTTGGAGGGACAGGGAAGAATTCTGGCTTTCTTT. This chain uses TRBV5-4 with TRBJ1-1; 9 nucleotides align to TRBD1. Germline assignment: CDR1 SGHNT and CDR2 YYREEE (reference sequence). V shed 0 bases and J 11 bases; nucleotides not matched to a gene: 11. The CDR3 runs to 15 residues.

This clone was observed a few times. This chain joins TRBV4-3 and TRBJ1-2; D is ambiguous. Germline CDR1 reads LGHNA; CDR2 reads YSLEER. CDR3 length: 13 amino acids. V shed 0 bases and J shed 5 bases, with 7 bases lying between them. The CDR3 loop reads CASSQDTGYGYTF. In nucleotides, the CDR3 is TGCGCCAGCAGCCAAGATACGGGTTATGGCTACACCTTC.

This chain uses TRBV5-1 with TRBJ2-5; perhaps TRBD2 as D (6 bases). V shed 4 bases and J shed 1 base, with 11 bases lying between them. Germline CDR1 SGHRS, CDR2 YFSETQ. The CDR3 runs 14 residues. The CDR3 DNA reads TGCGCCAGCAGCCCTCAGGAGGGCCAAGAGACCCAGTACTTC. This translates into CASSPQEGQETQYF.

The chain uses TRBV28 and TRBJ1-1, with unresolved D. Germline V lookup: CDR1 MDHEN, CDR2 SYDVKM. The CDR3 has 12 residues. Trimming stripped 10 bases from V and 11 bases from J, with 20 bases between. This CDR3 is CATVNGPGRAFF. The CDR3 coding sequence is TGTGCCACGGTCAATGGGCCCGGGAGGGCTTTCTTT.

This clone was picked up a small number of times. The chain recombines TRBV7-3 with TRBJ1-2, with 9 bases that match TRBD1. The CDR3 has 16 amino acids. Germline assignment: CDR1 SGHTA and CDR2 FQGTGA. V lost 5 bases, J lost 3 bases, and 10 bases stayed unmatched. The DNA for the CDR3 is TGTGCCAGCAGCCCAAAACAGGGGGCTCTTGACTATGGCTACACCTTC. Its protein is CASSPKQGALDYGYTF.

This clone was found a few times. The chain recombines TRBV5-1 with TRBJ2-1, with D hard to call. In germline, CDR1 is SGHRS, CDR2 YFSETQ. This CDR3 region has 13 residues. Trimming took off 0 bases at V and 8 bases at J, with 9 bases between the two ends. The CDR3 DNA reads TGCGCCAGCAGCTTGGGTTTAGTTTATGAGCAGTTCTTC. The encoded protein is CASSLGLVYEQFF.

This clone was seen more than once but under ten times. The rearrangement joins TRBV30 to TRBJ1-2; the D is unclear. The length of the CDR3 is 12 residues. Germline CDR1 and CDR2: GTSNPN and SVGIG (reference sequence). Trimming took 3 bases from V and 2 from J, leaving 7 bases between them. The CDR3, as DNA: TGTGCCTGGAGAGAAACCAACTATGGCTACACCTTC. Encoded protein: CAWRETNYGYTF. The complete variable domain, with remaining parts taken from reference TRBV30 and TRBJ1-2, reads SQTIHQWPATLVQPVGSPLSLECTVEGTSNPNLYWYRQAAGRGLQLLFYSVGIGQISSEVPQNLSASRPQDRQFILSSKKLLLSDSGFYLCAWRETNYGYTFGSGTRLTVV.

The sample holds a few counts of this clone. The chain carries TRBV2 and TRBJ2-1; TRBD1 matches at 9 bases. From germline, CDR1 is SNHLY and CDR2 FYNNEI. The CDR3 length is 15 residues. The ends lost 7 bases at V and 7 bases at J; junction bases unmatched: 11. CDR3 residues: CASITPYRGLNEQFF. The CDR3 nucleotides read TGTGCCAGCATCACCCCGTACAGGGGGCTGAATGAGCAGTTCTTC.

The rearrangement uses TRBV7-3 and TRBJ2-1; maybe TRBD2 (6 bases). CDR1 and CDR2 (germline): SGHTA, FQGTGA. The CDR3 loop spans 17 amino acids. The V end was cut by 0 bases, the J end by 0 bases, with 12 bases between. In nucleotides, the CDR3 is TGTGCCAGCAGCTTAACCCCCCGGGGGAGCTCCTACAATGAGCAGTTCTTC. Translation: CASSLTPRGSSYNEQFF.

This clone was observed a handful of times. J is TRBJ1-2 and V is TRBV4-3; 7 bases agree with TRBD1. Unmatched junction bases numbered 5, after V lost 0 bases and J lost 4 bases. Germline values: CDR1 LGHNA, CDR2 YSLEER. This CDR3 is built from 15 residues. In nucleotides, the CDR3 is TGCGCCAGCAGCCAAGAATCGACAGGGCTCTATGGCTACACCTTC. Encoded protein: CASSQESTGLYGYTF.

Worth noting for this clone: Other DNA sequences from this sample encode an identical CDR3 as well. The chain links TRBV29-1 to TRBJ1-1; D unresolved. This CDR3 region has 13 residues. The V end was cut by 5 bases, the J end by 2 bases, with 12 bases between. Germline CDR1 and CDR2: SQVTM and ANQGSEA. CDR3 in amino acids: CSVSPRLNTEAFF. CDR3 nucleotide sequence: TGCAGCGTTTCCCCCCGCTTAAACACTGAAGCTTTCTTT.

This chain uses TRBV2 with TRBJ2-3; the match to TRBD2 covers 7 bases. V trimming: 0 bases; J trimming: 5 bases; junction bases outside the gene matches: 8. The germline V gene encodes CDR1 SNHLY and CDR2 FYNNEI. The CDR3 runs to 16 residues. CDR3 coding DNA: TGTGCCAGCAGTGAAGCTTTGCGGGGGAGGGGAGATACGCAGTATTTT. Its translation: CASSEALRGRGDTQYF.

This chain joins TRBV9 and TRBJ2-3; no clear D gene. CDR1 SGDLS and CDR2 YYNGEE come from the germline V gene. The V end lost 3 bases, the J end lost 7 bases, and 6 bases lay between the germline ends. The CDR3 covers 11 residues. CDR3 DNA sequence: TGTGCCAGCAGCGCACTTAATACGCAGTATTTT. Translation gives CASSALNTQYF. Using reference TRBV9 and TRBJ2-3 for the parts outside the CDR3, the full variable domain is DSGVTQTPKHLITATGQRVTLRCSPRSGDLSVYWYQQSLDQGLQFLIQYYNGEERAKGNILERFSAQQFPDLHSELNLSSLELGDSALYFCASSALNTQYFGPGTRLTVL.

The gene calls are TRBV28 and TRBJ1-5; D uncertain. There are 14 residues in the CDR3. Deletions cut 3 bases from V and 0 bases from J, with 6 bases between. Germline-derived CDR1 and CDR2 are MDHEN and SYDVKM. CDR3 amino acids: CASSLVLSNQPQHF. As DNA, the CDR3 is TGTGCCAGCAGTTTGGTCCTTAGCAATCAGCCCCAGCATTTT.

This rearrangement joins TRBV6-5 to TRBJ2-1; TRBD1 matches at 7 bases. The CDR3 has 16 residues. Germline V CDR1 and CDR2: MNHEY, SVGAGI. Unmatched junction bases numbered 5, after V lost 0 bases and J lost 3 bases. CDR3 amino acids: CASSYSGQGVYNEQFF. The CDR3 DNA reads TGTGCCAGCAGTTACTCGGGGCAGGGGGTCTACAATGAGCAGTTCTTC.

The chain links TRBV4-2 to TRBJ2-3; TRBD1 matches at 8 bases. CDR1 is LGHNA, CDR2 YNFKEQ, per germline. V shed 4 bases and J 5 bases; nucleotides not matched to a gene: 11. The CDR3 is 16 residues long. The CDR3 reads CASSLRAGGGGDTQYF. The DNA of the CDR3 is TGTGCCAGCAGCCTCCGGGCAGGGGGCGGTGGAGATACGCAGTATTTT.

A few counts support this clone. This chain uses TRBV6-5 with TRBJ2-4; tentatively, D is TRBD1 or TRBD2 (7 bases each). The germline V gene encodes CDR1 MNHEY and CDR2 SVGAGI. This CDR3 region has 15 residues. The V and J ends lost 10 bases and 9 bases respectively, with 25 bases between them. CDR3 bases: TGTGCCACCTCCTTACTTGGGGAGGGGGCTGGCATTCAGTACTTC. Translation gives CATSLLGEGAGIQYF.

The V gene is TRBV18, the J gene TRBJ2-7; TRBD1 or TRBD2 may be the D gene (5 bases each). With 6 bases removed from V and 1 base from J, the gap between germline ends came to 13 bases. The CDR3 totals 14 residues. CDR1 and CDR2 from the germline V gene are KGHSH and LQKENI. The CDR3 reads CASSLGTDSYEQYF. DNA for the CDR3: TGTGCCAGCTCCCTTGGGACGGATTCCTACGAGCAGTACTTC. The full variable domain, in which reference TRBV18 and TRBJ2-7 provide the parts outside the CDR3, is NAGVMQNPRHLVRRRGQEARLRCSPMKGHSHVYWYRQLPEEGLKFMVYLQKENIIDESGMPKERFSAEFPKEGPSILRIQQVVRGDSAAYFCASSLGTDSYEQYFGPGTRLTVT.

This clone has a handful of counts. The chain employs TRBV7-3 and TRBJ2-7; no clear D gene. V was clipped by 1 base and J by 1 base, with 5 bases between them. The CDR3 runs 13 residues. Germline loops: CDR1 SGHTA, CDR2 FQGTGA. The CDR3 bases are TGTGCCAGCAGCTTAAGCGGTTCCTACGAGCAGTACTTC. Encoded protein: CASSLSGSYEQYF.

In this sample, this clone turned up a few times. The gene calls are TRBV4-3 and TRBJ2-1, with 7 bases lining up with TRBD2. Germline CDR1 LGHNA, CDR2 YSLEER. Losses at the gene ends were 1 base for V and 3 bases for J; bases not matched to a gene: 6. CDR3 size: 16 residues. The CDR3 loop is CASSQGPSSGYNEQFF. The CDR3 coding sequence is TGCGCCAGCAGCCAAGGGCCCTCTAGCGGCTACAATGAGCAGTTCTTC.

The chain is built from TRBV4-1 and TRBJ2-4; 9 positions agree with TRBD2. In germline, CDR1 is MGHRA, CDR2 YSYEKL. Losses at the gene ends were 5 bases for V and 2 bases for J; bases not matched to a gene: 10. This CDR3 spans 17 amino acids. The CDR3 DNA is TGCGCCAGCAGCGTCGGCGCCCTAGCGGGACCCAAAAACATTCAGTACTTC. Translation: CASSVGALAGPKNIQYF.

Only a few counts were recorded for this clone. The V gene is TRBV5-1, the J gene TRBJ2-4; D is undetermined. Trimming removed 3 bases at V and 8 bases at J, with 12 bases between. CDR3 length equals 13 residues. Germline V lookup: CDR1 SGHRS, CDR2 YFSETQ. The CDR3 protein is CASSSDNQDIQYF. DNA of the CDR3: TGCGCCAGCAGCTCAGACAATCAGGACATTCAGTACTTC.

This clone was found a few times. This chain links TRBV7-2 with TRBJ2-2; 7 nucleotides agree with TRBD2. The V and J ends lost 2 bases and 6 bases, in that order; junction bases with no gene match: 9. Germline V lookup: CDR1 SGHTA, CDR2 FQGNSA. This CDR3 is 16 amino acids long. Written as DNA, the CDR3 is TGTGCCAGCAGCTTAAATGCGGGAGTTTCCGCCGGGGAGCTGTTTTTT. Translation: CASSLNAGVSAGELFF.

The rearrangement joins TRBV5-1 to TRBJ1-4; D is uncertain. Trimming stripped 0 bases from V and 8 bases from J, with 11 bases between. The germline V gene encodes CDR1 SGHRS and CDR2 YFSETQ. The CDR3 contains 14 residues. CDR3 coding DNA: TGCGCCAGCAGCTTGGGGGAGTTTAGCGAAAAACTGTTTTTT. Protein product: CASSLGEFSEKLFF.

This clone was picked up a small number of times. The chain carries TRBV4-1 and TRBJ1-2, with D possibly being TRBD1 (5 bases). CDR3 length: 15 amino acids. V was pared by 1 base and J by 6 bases, with 15 bases between. The germline V gene encodes CDR1 MGHRA and CDR2 YSYEKL. As DNA, the CDR3 is TGCGCCAGCAGCCAAGGGGCCGGAGGGGTTAATGGCTACACCTTC. Amino acid sequence: CASSQGAGGVNGYTF.